A selection of T cell receptor beta chains follows, all from one sample in a study of blood T cells in healthy people across ages. In TCRdb, the 5' RACE reads were re-called with MiXCR into one record per CDR3 protein. The table shows some 1 million distinct CDR3 sequences, with less than 50% occurring only once. Sample: blood. These receptors were collected from a woman aged 60-75 years in good health. Each CDR3 is given with its conserved first and last residue. A D gene is named only where the DNA matches it firmly. Clone size is shown for a subset of rows, as once, few, many or a class of expanded clone.

-,TRBV5-1,-,TRBJ1-6,TGCGCCAGCAGCGCCGGGACTACTAATTCACCCCTCCACTTT,CASSAGTTNSPLHF
-,TRBV7-9,few,TRBJ2-3,TGTGCCAGCAGCCCCCGCTGGGGCAGGACCACAGATACGCAGTATTTT,CASSPRWGRTTDTQYF
-,TRBV28,few,TRBJ1-1,TGTGCCAGCAGTTCGCCACAGGGAGGCACTGAAGCTTTCTTT,CASSSPQGGTEAFF
-,TRBV7-9,few,TRBJ2-5,TGTGCCAGCAGCTTGCATCGAAACCAAGAGACCCAGTACTTC,CASSLHRNQETQYF
TRBD1,TRBV25-1,-,TRBJ1-1,TGTGCCAGCAGAGGACAGGGTTGGGACACTGAAGCTTTCTTT,CASRGQGWDTEAFF
-,TRBV29-1,few,TRBJ2-1,TGCAGCGTTGAAAGGTCCTACAATGAGCAGTTCTTC,CSVERSYNEQFF
-,TRBV6-1,once,TRBJ1-2,TGTGCCAGCAGTGAAGGGGTGGGACCCTATGGCTACACCTTC,CASSEGVGPYGYTF
-,TRBV5-1,-,TRBJ2-7,TGCGCCAGCAGCTTGAGGGGGACGAGAAACGAGCAGTACTTC,CASSLRGTRNEQYF
TRBD1,TRBV5-1,-,TRBJ1-4,TGCGCCAGCAGCAATGACAGGGTGTCTCGCGAAAAACTGTTTTTT,CASSNDRVSREKLFF
TRBD2,TRBV7-2,-,TRBJ2-5,TGTGCCAGCAGCTTAATGTCGGGAGGGGCTGAGACCCGGTACTTC,CASSLMSGGAETRYF
TRBD1,TRBV6-6,-,TRBJ1-2,TGTGCCAGCAGTTACGCGGACAGGGGCTATAACTATGGCTACACCTTC,CASSYADRGYNYGYTF
TRBD2,TRBV13,-,TRBJ2-7,TGTGCCAGCAGCCCAAAAGCGGGAGGGGCTGGGCGGCAGTACTTC,CASSPKAGGAGRQYF
-,TRBV20-1,few,TRBJ2-7,TGCAGTGCTTCCTCCCCGGGCAGGGGCTCCTACGAGCAGTACTTC,CSASSPGRGSYEQYF
TRBD2,TRBV3-1,-,TRBJ2-7,TGTGCCAGCAGCCAACGGACTAGCGGGAGTAGTGAGCAGTACTTC,CASSQRTSGSSEQYF
-,TRBV28,-,TRBJ2-4,TGTGCCAGCAGTTCCCCGCCGGAACGCCCACAGTACTTC,CASSSPPERPQYF
-,TRBV6-2/TRBV6-3,few,TRBJ2-1,TGTGCCAGCAGTTCAGGACTACCCTTAAGGAATGAGCAGTTCTTC,CASSSGLPLRNEQFF